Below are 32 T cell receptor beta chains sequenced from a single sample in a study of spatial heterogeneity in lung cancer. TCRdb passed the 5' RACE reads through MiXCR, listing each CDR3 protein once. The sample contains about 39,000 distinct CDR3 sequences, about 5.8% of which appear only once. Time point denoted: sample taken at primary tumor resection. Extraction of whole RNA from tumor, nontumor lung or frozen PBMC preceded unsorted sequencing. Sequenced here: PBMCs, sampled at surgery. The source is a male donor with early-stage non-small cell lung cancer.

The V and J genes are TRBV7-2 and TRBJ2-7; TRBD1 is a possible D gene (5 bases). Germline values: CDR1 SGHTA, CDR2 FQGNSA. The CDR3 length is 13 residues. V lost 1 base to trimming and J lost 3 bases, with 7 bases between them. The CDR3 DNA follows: TGTGCCAGCAGCTTAGTACAGGACTACGAGCAGTACTTC. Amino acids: CASSLVQDYEQYF.

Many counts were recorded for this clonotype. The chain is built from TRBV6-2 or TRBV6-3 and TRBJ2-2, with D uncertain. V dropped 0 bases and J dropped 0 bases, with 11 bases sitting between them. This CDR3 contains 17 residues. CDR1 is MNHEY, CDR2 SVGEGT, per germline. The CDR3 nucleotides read TGTGCCAGCAGTTACTCGAGTTCGGGCCCGAACACCGGGGAGCTGTTTTTT. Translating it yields CASSYSSSGPNTGELFF.

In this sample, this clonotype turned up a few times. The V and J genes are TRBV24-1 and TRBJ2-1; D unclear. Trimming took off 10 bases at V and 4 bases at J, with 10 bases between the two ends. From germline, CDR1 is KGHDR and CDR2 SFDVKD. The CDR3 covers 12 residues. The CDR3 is CATNQAYNEQFF. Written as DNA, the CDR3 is TGTGCCACTAACCAGGCGTACAATGAGCAGTTCTTC.

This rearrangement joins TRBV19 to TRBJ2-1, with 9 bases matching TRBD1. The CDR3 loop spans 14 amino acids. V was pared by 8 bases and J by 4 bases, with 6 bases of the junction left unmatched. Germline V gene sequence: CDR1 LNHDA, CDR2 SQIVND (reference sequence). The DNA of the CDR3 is TGTGCCAGTGGACAGGGGAGGGAATACAATGAGCAGTTCTTC. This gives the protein CASGQGREYNEQFF.

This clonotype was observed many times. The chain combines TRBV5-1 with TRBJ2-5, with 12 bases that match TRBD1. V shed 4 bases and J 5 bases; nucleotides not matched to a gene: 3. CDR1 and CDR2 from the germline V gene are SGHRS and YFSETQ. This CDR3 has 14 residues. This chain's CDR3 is CASSQGQGAETQYF. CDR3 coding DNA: TGCGCCAGCAGCCAGGGACAGGGGGCCGAGACCCAGTACTTC.

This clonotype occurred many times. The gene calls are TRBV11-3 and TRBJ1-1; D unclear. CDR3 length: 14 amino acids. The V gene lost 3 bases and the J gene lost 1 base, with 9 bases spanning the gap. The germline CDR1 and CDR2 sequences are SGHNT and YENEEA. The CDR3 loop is CASSLSPGNTEAFF. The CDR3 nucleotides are TGTGCCAGCAGCTTGAGTCCAGGGAACACTGAAGCTTTCTTT. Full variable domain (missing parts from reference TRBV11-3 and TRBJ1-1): EAGVVQSPRYKIIEKKQPVAFWCNPISGHNTLYWYLQNLGQGPELLIRYENEEAVDDSQLPKDRFSAERLKGVDSTLKIQPAELGDSAVYLCASSLSPGNTEAFFGQGTRLTVV.

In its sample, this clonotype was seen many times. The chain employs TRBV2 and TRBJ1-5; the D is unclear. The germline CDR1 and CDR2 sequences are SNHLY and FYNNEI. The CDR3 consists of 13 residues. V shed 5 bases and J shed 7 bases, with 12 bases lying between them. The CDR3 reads CASSKSTAQPQHF. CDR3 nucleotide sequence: TGTGCCAGCAGTAAGTCGACCGCACAGCCCCAGCATTTT.

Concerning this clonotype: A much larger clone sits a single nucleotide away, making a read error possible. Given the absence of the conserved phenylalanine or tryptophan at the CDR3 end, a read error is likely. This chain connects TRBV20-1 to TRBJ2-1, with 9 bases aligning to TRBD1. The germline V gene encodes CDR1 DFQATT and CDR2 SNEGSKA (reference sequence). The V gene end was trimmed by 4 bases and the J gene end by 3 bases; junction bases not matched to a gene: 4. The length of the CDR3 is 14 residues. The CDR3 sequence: CSAKGTGFYNEQFL. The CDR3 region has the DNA TGCAGTGCTAAGGGGACAGGGTTCTACAATGAGCAGTTCTTA.

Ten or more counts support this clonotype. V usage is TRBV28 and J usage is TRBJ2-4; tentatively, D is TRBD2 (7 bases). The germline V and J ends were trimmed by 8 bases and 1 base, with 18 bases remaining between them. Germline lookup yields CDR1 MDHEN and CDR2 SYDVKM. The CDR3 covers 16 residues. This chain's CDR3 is CASRTEGGGAKNIQYF. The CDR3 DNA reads TGTGCCAGCCGGACAGAGGGGGGGGGGGCCAAAAACATTCAGTACTTC.

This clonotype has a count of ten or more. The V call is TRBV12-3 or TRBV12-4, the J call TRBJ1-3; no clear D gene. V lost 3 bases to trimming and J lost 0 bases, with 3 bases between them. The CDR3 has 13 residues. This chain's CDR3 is CASSFVSGNTIYF. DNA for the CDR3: TGTGCCAGCAGTTTCGTCTCTGGAAACACCATATATTTT.

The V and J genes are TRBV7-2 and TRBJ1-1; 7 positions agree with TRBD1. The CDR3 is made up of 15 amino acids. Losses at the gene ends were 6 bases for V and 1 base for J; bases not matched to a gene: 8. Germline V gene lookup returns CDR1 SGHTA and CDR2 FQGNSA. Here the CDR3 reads CASSRRGRGNTEAFF. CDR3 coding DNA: TGTGCCAGCAGTCGAAGGGGGCGGGGGAACACTGAAGCTTTCTTT. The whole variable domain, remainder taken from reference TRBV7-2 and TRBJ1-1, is GAGVSQSPSNKVTEKGKDVELRCDPISGHTALYWYRQSLGQGLEFLIYFQGNSAPDKSGLPSDRFSAERTGGSVSTLTIQRTQQEDSAVYLCASSRRGRGNTEAFFGQGTRLTVV.

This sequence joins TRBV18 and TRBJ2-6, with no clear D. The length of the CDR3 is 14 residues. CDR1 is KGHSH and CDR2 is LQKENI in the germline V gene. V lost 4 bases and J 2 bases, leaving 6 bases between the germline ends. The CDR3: CASSLFTGANVLTF. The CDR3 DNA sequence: TGTGCCAGCTCACTCTTTACTGGGGCCAACGTCCTGACTTTC.

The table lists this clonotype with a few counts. CDR3 amino acids: CASSPRTLNHEQYF. The CDR3 region has the DNA TGTGCCAGCTCACCGCGAACACTCAACCACGAGCAGTACTTC. The V call is TRBV18, the J call TRBJ2-7, with D unclear. CDR1 is KGHSH and CDR2 is LQKENI in the germline V gene. This CDR3 comprises 14 residues. Trimming removed 3 bases from V and 5 bases from J, with 14 bases in between.

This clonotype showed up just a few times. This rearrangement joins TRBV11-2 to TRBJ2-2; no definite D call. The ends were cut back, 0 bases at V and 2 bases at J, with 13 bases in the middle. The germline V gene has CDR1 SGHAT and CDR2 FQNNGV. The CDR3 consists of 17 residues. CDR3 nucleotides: TGTGCCAGCAGCTTAGATCGTCCCTACCTAAACACCGGGGAGCTGTTTTTT. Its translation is CASSLDRPYLNTGELFF.

Here the CDR3 reads CASSQTSGAYNEQFF. The CDR3 DNA reads TGTGCCAGCAGCCAGACTAGCGGGGCCTACAATGAGCAGTTCTTC. J is TRBJ2-1 and V is TRBV11-2, with 11 bases fitting TRBD2. CDR3 length: 15 residues. CDR1 is SGHAT, CDR2 FQNNGV, per germline. V lost 5 bases and J lost 2; bases outside the gene matches: 2.

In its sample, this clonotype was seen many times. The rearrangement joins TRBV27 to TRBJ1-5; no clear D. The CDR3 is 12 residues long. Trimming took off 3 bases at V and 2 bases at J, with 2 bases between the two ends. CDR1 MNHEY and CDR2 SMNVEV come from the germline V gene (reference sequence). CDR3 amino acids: CASSFRNQPQHF. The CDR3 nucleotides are TGTGCCAGCAGTTTCCGCAATCAGCCCCAGCATTTT.

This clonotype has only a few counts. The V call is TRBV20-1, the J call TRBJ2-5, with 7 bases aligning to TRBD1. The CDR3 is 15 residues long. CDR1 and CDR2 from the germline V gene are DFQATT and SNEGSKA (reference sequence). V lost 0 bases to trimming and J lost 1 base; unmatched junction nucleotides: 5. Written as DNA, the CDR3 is TGCAGTGCTAGAGACGGGACAGACCCCCAAGAGACCCAGTACTTC. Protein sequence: CSARDGTDPQETQYF.

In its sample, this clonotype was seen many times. CDR3 nucleotide sequence: TGTGCCAGCAGTCCCCCTCCTTTTCAGGGCCGAGAGACCCAGTACTTC. This encodes CASSPPPFQGRETQYF. This chain uses TRBV28 with TRBJ2-5; tentative D call: TRBD1 (5 bases). V lost 5 bases, J lost 4 bases, and 20 bases lay in between. The CDR3 contains 16 residues. CDR1 is MDHEN and CDR2 is SYDVKM in the germline V gene.

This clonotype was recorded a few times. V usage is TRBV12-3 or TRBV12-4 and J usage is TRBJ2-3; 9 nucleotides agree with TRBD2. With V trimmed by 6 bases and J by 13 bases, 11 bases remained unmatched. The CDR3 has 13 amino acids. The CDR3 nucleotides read TGTGCCAGCAGCCCGGGGCGACTAGCGGTCGAGTATTTT. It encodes CASSPGRLAVEYF.

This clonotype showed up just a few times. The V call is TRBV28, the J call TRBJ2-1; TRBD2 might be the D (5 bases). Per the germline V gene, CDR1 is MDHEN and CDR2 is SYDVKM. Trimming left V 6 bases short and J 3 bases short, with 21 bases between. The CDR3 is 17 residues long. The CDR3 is CASRTIRMDFYYNEQFF. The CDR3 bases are TGTGCCAGCAGGACCATCCGAATGGACTTCTACTACAATGAGCAGTTCTTC.

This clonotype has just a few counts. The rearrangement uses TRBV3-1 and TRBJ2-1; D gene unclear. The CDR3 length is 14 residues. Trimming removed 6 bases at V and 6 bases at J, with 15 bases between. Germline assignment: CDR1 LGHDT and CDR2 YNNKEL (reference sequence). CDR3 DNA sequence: TGTGCCAGCAGAACGACGGGCGTATTCAATGAGCAGTTCTTC. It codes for CASRTTGVFNEQFF.

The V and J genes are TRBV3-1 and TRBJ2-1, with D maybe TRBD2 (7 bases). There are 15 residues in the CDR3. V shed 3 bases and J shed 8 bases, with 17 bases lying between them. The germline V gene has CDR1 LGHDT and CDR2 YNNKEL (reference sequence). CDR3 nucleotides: TGTGCCAGCAGCCAGGGGGGGGGGGCTGGTGATGAGCAGTTCTTC. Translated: CASSQGGGAGDEQFF.

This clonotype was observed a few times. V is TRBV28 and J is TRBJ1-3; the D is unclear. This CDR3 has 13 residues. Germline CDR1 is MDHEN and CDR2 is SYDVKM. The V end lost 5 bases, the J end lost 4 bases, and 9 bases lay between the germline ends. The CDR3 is CASSPALGNTIYF. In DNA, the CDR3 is TGTGCCAGCAGTCCGGCATTAGGAAACACCATATATTTT.

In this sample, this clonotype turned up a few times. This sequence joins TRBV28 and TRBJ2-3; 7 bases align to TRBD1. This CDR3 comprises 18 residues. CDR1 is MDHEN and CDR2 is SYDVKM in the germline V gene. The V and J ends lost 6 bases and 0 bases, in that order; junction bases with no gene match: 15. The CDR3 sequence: CASSLTAWTGPSTDTQYF. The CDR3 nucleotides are TGTGCCAGCAGCCTTACGGCCTGGACAGGTCCTAGCACAGATACGCAGTATTTT.

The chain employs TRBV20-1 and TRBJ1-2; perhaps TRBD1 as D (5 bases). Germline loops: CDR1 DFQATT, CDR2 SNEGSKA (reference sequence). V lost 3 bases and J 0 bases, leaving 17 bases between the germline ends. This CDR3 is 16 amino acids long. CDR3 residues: CSAREMGRGANYGYTF. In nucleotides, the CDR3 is TGCAGTGCTAGGGAAATGGGGAGGGGAGCTAACTATGGCTACACCTTC.

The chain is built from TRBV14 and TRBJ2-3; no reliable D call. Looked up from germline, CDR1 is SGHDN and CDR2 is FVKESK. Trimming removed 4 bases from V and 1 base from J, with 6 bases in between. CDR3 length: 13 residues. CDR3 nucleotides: TGTGCCAGCAGCCTGTTGGGCACAGATACGCAGTATTTT. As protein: CASSLLGTDTQYF.

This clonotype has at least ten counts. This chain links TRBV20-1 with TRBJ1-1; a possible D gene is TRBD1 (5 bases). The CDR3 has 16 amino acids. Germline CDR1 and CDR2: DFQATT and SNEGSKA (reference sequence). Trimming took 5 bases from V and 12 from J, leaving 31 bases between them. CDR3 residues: CSALSAGTAKGYVSFF. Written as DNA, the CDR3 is TGCAGTGCTTTAAGTGCCGGGACCGCGAAAGGATATGTATCTTTCTTT.

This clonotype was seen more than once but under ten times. The CDR3 spells CSAKGNSGVDQPQHF. CDR3 nucleotide sequence: TGCAGTGCTAAGGGGAACTCAGGGGTGGATCAGCCCCAGCATTTT. V and J are TRBV20-1 and TRBJ1-5; a possible D gene is TRBD1 (6 bases). Germline V lookup: CDR1 DFQATT, CDR2 SNEGSKA (reference sequence). The V gene lost 4 bases and the J gene lost 5 bases, with 18 bases spanning the gap. This CDR3 comprises 15 residues.

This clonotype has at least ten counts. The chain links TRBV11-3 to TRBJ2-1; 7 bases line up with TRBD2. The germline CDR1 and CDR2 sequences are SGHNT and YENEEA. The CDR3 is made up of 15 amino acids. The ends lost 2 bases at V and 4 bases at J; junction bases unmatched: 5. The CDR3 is CASSLLASGYNEQFF. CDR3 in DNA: TGTGCCAGCAGCTTACTGGCTAGCGGATACAATGAGCAGTTCTTC.

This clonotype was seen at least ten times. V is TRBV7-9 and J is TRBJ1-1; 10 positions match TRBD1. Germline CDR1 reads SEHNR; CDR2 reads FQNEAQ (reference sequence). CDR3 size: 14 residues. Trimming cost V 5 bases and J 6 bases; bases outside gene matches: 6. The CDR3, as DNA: TGTGCCAGCAGCACAGGACAGGGGGTGTCTGAAGCTTTCTTT. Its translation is CASSTGQGVSEAFF.

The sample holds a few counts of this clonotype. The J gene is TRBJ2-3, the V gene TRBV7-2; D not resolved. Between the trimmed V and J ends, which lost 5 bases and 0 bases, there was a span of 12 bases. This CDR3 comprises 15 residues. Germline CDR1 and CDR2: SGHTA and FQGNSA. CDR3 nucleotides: TGTGCCAGCAGCCGTCGGGTAGCTAGCACAGATACGCAGTATTTT. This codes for CASSRRVASTDTQYF.

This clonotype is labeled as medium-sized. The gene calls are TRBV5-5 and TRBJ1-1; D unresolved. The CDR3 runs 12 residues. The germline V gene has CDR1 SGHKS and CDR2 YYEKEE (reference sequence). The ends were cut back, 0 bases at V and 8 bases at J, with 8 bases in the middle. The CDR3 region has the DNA TGTGCCAGCAGCTTGGCGGGCCAGGAAGCTTTCTTT. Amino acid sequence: CASSLAGQEAFF.